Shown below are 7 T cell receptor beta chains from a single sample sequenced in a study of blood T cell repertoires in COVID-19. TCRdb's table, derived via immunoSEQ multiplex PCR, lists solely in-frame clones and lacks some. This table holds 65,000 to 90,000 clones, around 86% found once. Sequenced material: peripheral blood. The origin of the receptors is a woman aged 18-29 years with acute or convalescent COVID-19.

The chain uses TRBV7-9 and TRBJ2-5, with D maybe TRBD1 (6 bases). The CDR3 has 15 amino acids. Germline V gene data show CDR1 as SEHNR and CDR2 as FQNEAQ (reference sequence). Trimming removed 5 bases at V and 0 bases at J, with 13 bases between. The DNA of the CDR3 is TGTGCCAGCAGCGGACGTAACAGGGACCAAGAGACCCAGTACTTC. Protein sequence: CASSGRNRDQETQYF. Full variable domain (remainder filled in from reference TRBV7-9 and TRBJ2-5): DTGVSQNPRHKITKRGQNVTFRCDPISEHNRLYWYRQTLGQGPEFLTYFQNEAQLEKSRLLSDRFSAERPKGSFSTLEIQRTEQGDSAMYLCASSGRNRDQETQYFGPGTRLLVL.

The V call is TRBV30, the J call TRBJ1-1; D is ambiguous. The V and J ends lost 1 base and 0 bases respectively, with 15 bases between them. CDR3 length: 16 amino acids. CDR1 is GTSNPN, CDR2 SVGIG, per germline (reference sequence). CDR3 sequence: CAWSAPAAGMNTEAFF. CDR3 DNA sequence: TGTGCCTGGAGTGCCCCCGCAGCAGGCATGAACACTGAAGCTTTCTTT.

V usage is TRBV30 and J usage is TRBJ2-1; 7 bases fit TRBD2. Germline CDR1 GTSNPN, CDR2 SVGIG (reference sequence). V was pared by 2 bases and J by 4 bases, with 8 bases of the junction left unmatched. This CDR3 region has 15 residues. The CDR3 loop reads CAWSLGGGLYNEQFF. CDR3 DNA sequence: TGTGCCTGGAGTTTGGGGGGGGGACTTTACAATGAGCAGTTCTTC.

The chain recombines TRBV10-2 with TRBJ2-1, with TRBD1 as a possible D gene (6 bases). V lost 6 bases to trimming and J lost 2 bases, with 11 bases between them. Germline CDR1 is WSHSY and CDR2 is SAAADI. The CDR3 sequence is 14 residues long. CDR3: CASSPGTPYNEQFF. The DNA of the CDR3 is TGCGCCAGCAGCCCCGGGACACCCTACAATGAGCAGTTCTTC.

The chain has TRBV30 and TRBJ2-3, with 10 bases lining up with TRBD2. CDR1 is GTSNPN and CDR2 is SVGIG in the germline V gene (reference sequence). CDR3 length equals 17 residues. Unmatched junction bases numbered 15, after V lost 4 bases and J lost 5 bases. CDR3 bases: TGTGCCTGGACCCCTCTTAGGACTAGCGGCCTTTTAGATACGCAGTATTTT. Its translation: CAWTPLRTSGLLDTQYF.

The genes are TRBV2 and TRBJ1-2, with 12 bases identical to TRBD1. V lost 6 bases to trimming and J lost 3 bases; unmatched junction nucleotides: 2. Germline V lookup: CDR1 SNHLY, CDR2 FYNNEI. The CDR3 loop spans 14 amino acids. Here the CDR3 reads CASRGQGADYGYTF. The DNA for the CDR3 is TGTGCCAGCAGGGGACAGGGGGCCGACTATGGCTACACCTTC. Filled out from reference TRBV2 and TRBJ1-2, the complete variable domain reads EPEVTQTPSHQVTQMGQEVILRCVPISNHLYFYWYRQILGQKVEFLVSFYNNEISEKSEIFDDQFSVERPDGSNFTLKIRSTKLEDSAMYFCASRGQGADYGYTFGSGTRLTVV.

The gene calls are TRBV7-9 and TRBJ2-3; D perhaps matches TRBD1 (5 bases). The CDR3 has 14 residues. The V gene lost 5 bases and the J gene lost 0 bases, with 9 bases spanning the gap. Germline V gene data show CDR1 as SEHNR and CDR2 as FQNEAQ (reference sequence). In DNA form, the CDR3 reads TGTGCCAGCAGCCTGACAGATAGCACAGATACGCAGTATTTT. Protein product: CASSLTDSTDTQYF.